This is a list of T cell receptor beta chains from one sample in a study of technical replicates of blood from a few donors. Profiling relied on immunoSEQ multiplex PCR, and the TCRdb table lists in-frame clones only, not all of them. Of around 80,000 clones listed, roughly nine tenths are singletons. The sample was T cells isolated from PBMCs. Every receptor here comes from a human donor in good health. Both conserved end residues are part of each CDR3. D genes are given only for firm matches. Not every row has a clone size; where given, it reads once, few, many or a size class.

j_gene,abundance,d_gene,v_gene,CDR3aa,CDR3nt
TRBJ1-1,-,-,TRBV7-9,CASSAGSNEAFF,TGTGCCAGCAGCGCCGGGTCCAATGAAGCTTTCTTT
TRBJ2-1,once,TRBD2,TRBV19,CASSGLVIGNEQFF,TGTGCCAGTAGTGGACTAGTAATTGGCAATGAGCAGTTCTTC
TRBJ2-1,-,-,TRBV4-1,CASSQDSDEQFF,TGCGCCAGCAGCCAAGATTCGGATGAGCAGTTCTTC
TRBJ2-3,once,-,TRBV19,CASSIDGGRNTQYF,TGTGCCAGTAGTATAGATGGCGGGCGGAATACGCAGTATTTT
TRBJ2-7,-,TRBD2,TRBV15,CATSREEREMNYEQYF,TGTGCCACCAGCAGAGAAGAGCGGGAGATGAACTACGAGCAGTACTTC
TRBJ2-3,-,TRBD2,TRBV9,CASSVGLAVSTDTQYF,TGTGCCAGCAGCGTGGGACTAGCGGTGAGCACAGATACGCAGTATTTT
TRBJ2-7,once,TRBD2,TRBV19,CASSIRGLADYEQYF,TGTGCCAGTAGTATTCGGGGACTAGCTGACTACGAGCAGTACTTC
TRBJ1-2,-,TRBD1,TRBV6-5,CASSSPGQGDVGYTF,TGTGCCAGCAGTTCCCCGGGACAGGGAGATGTCGGCTACACCTTC
TRBJ1-5,-,-,TRBV5-6,CASSLGAFSNQPQHF,TGTGCCAGCAGCTTAGGGGCCTTTAGCAATCAGCCCCAGCATTTT
TRBJ1-1,few,-,TRBV7-9,CASSFAAYEAFF,TGTGCCAGCAGCTTTGCGGCATATGAAGCTTTCTTT
TRBJ1-1,few,-,TRBV19,CASSIAAGDTEAFF,TGTGCCAGTAGTATTGCGGCCGGGGACACTGAAGCTTTCTTT
TRBJ1-5,-,TRBD1,TRBV28,CASSRQGMGPQHF,TGTGCCAGCAGTCGACAGGGGATGGGGCCCCAGCATTTT
TRBJ1-3,-,TRBD1,TRBV30,CAWDRVLSGNTIYF,TGTGCCTGGGACAGGGTCTTGTCTGGAAACACCATATATTTT
TRBJ2-7,-,TRBD1,TRBV19,CASSLTHRGYTYEQYF,TGTGCCAGTAGTCTGACCCACAGGGGGTATACCTACGAGCAGTACTTC
TRBJ1-1,-,-,TRBV7-2,CASSLGGSPRDTEAFF,TGTGCCAGCAGCCTAGGGGGATCTCCGCGGGACACTGAAGCTTTCTTT
TRBJ2-5,-,-,TRBV14,CASSQKRLGVRETQYF,TGTGCCAGCAGCCAAAAACGACTAGGAGTAAGAGAGACCCAGTACTTC
TRBJ1-1,-,TRBD1,TRBV5-6,CASLSQGTGTEAFF,TGTGCCAGCCTCAGCCAGGGGACAGGCACTGAAGCTTTCTTT
TRBJ2-5,-,-,TRBV5-1,CASSFSGGAETQYF,TGCGCCAGCAGCTTCTCCGGGGGAGCGGAGACCCAGTACTTC
TRBJ1-2,-,TRBD1,TRBV6-5,CASSPDGTGYYGYTF,TGTGCCAGCAGCCCCGACGGGACAGGATACTATGGCTACACCTTC
TRBJ1-1,-,TRBD1,TRBV19,CASSMGQGFTEAFF,TGTGCCAGTAGTATGGGACAGGGGTTCACTGAAGCTTTCTTT
TRBJ1-1,-,-,TRBV5-1,CASAREGGATEAFF,TGCGCCAGCGCTCGGGAGGGAGGGGCCACTGAAGCTTTCTTT
TRBJ2-1,-,-,TRBV20-1,CSASLDEQFF,TGCAGTGCTAGTCTCGATGAGCAGTTCTTC
TRBJ2-7,few,TRBD1,TRBV30,CAARGSLVEQYF,TGTGCCGCCAGGGGGTCACTAGTCGAGCAGTACTTC
TRBJ1-1,few,-,TRBV6-5,CASSPNRETEAFF,TGTGCCAGCAGCCCAAACAGGGAAACTGAAGCTTTCTTT
TRBJ2-5,-,TRBD2,TRBV5-4,CASSLGLAGGETQYF,TGTGCCAGCAGCTTAGGACTAGCGGGAGGTGAGACCCAGTACTTC
TRBJ1-2,-,TRBD1,TRBV28,CASSSGQGGGYTF,TGTGCCAGCAGCTCCGGACAGGGAGGGGGCTACACCTTC
TRBJ1-5,-,-,TRBV6-1,CASSEAARYQPQHF,TGTGCCAGCAGTGAAGCCGCGCGCTATCAGCCCCAGCATTTT
TRBJ2-7,-,TRBD2,TRBV6-1,CANSAGGDYEQYF,TGTGCCAACAGCGCGGGGGGCGACTACGAGCAGTACTTC
TRBJ2-1,-,-,TRBV2,CASSAGAHNEQFF,TGTGCCAGCAGTGCTGGGGCCCACAATGAGCAGTTCTTC
TRBJ1-5,-,-,TRBV6-6,CASSAGGPQHF,TGTGCCAGCAGCGCGGGGGGGCCCCAGCATTTT
TRBJ2-2,-,-,TRBV30,CAWIGGTNTGELFF,TGTGCCTGGATCGGCGGGACCAACACCGGGGAGCTGTTTTTT
TRBJ2-2,-,-,TRBV9,CASSVFADTHTGELFF,TGTGCCAGCAGCGTATTCGCGGACACCCACACCGGGGAGCTGTTTTTT
TRBJ2-1,-,-,TRBV4-3,CASSQVGFRAGNNEQFF,TGCGCCAGCAGCCAAGTTGGGTTTCGGGCGGGGAACAATGAGCAGTTCTTC
TRBJ2-7,once,TRBD2,TRBV30,CAWSLSGGYEQYF,TGTGCCTGGAGTCTCAGCGGGGGCTACGAGCAGTACTTC
TRBJ2-5,-,-,TRBV10-3,CAPSETQYF,TGTGCCCCCTCCGAGACCCAGTACTTC
TRBJ2-7,-,-,TRBV30,CAWGQTYEQYF,TGTGCCTGGGGACAGACCTACGAGCAGTACTTC
TRBJ1-2,-,-,TRBV28,CASSSGQPGYTF,TGTGCCAGCAGTTCGGGACAACCGGGCTACACCTTC
TRBJ1-1,few,-,TRBV6-5,CASSYRTTNTEAFF,TGTGCCAGCAGTTACCGGACAACGAACACTGAAGCTTTCTTT
TRBJ2-7,-,TRBD1,TRBV27,CASSSIRDRGYEQYF,TGTGCCAGCAGTTCGATCCGGGACAGGGGTTACGAGCAGTACTTC
TRBJ2-7,-,TRBD2,TRBV19,CASSDAREGYEQYF,TGTGCCAGTAGCGACGCTAGGGAGGGCTACGAGCAGTACTTC
TRBJ2-5,-,-,TRBV2,CASSEGGEALQETQYF,TGTGCCAGCAGTGAAGGTGGAGAAGCGCTCCAAGAGACCCAGTACTTC